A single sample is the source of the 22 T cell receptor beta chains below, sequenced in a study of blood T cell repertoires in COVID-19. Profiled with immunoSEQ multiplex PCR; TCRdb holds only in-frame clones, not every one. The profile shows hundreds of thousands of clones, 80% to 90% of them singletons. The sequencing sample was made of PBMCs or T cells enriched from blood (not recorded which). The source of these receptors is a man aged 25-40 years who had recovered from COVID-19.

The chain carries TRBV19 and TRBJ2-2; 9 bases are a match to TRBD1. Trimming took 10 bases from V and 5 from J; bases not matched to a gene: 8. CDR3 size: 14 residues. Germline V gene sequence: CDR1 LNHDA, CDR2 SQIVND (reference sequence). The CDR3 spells CATKTQGATGELFF. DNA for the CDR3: TGTGCCACCAAAACACAGGGGGCGACCGGGGAGCTGTTTTTT.

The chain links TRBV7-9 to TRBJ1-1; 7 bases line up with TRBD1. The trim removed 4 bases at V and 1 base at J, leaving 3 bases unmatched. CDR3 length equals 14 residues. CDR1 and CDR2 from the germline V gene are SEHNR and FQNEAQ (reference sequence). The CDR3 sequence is CASSSGQENTEAFF. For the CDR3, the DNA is TGTGCCAGCAGCTCAGGACAGGAGAACACTGAAGCTTTCTTT.

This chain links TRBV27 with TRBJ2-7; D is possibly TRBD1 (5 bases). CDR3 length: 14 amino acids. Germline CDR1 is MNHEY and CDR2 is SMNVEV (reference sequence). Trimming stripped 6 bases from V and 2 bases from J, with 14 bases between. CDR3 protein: CASSHPRDPYEQYF. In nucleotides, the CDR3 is TGTGCCAGCAGCCACCCCAGGGATCCCTACGAGCAGTACTTC.

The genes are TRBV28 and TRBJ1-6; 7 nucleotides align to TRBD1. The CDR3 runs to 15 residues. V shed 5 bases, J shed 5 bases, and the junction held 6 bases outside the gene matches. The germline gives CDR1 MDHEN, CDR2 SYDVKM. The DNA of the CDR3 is TGTGCCAGCAGTGAGAGGGGGCCCAATAATTCACCCCTCCACTTT. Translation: CASSERGPNNSPLHF.

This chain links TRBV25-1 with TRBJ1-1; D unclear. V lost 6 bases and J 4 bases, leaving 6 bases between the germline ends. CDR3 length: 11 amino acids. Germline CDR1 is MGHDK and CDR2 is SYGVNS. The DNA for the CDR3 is TGTGCCAGCAGCTCCGTCACTGAAGCTTTCTTT. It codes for CASSSVTEAFF. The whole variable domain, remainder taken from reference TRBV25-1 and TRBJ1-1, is EADIYQTPRYLVIGTGKKITLECSQTMGHDKMYWYQQDPGMELHLIHYSYGVNSTEKGDLSSESTVSRIRTEHFPLTLESARPSHTSQYLCASSSVTEAFFGQGTRLTVV.

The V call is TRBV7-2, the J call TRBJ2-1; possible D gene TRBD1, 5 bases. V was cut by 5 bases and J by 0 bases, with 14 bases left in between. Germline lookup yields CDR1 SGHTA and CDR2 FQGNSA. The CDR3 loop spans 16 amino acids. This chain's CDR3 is CASSPRQRSSYNEQFF. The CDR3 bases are TGTGCCAGCAGCCCACGACAGAGGAGCTCCTACAATGAGCAGTTCTTC.

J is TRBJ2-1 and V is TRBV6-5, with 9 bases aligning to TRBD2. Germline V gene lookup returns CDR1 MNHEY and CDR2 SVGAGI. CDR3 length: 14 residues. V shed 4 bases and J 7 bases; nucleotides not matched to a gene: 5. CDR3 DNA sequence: TGTGCCAGCAGTTTAGCGGGAGCACAAAATGAGCAGTTCTTC. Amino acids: CASSLAGAQNEQFF.

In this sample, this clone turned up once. This CDR3 is CASFSSYNEQFF. The CDR3 nucleotides are TGCGCCAGCTTCTCTTCCTACAATGAGCAGTTCTTC. The chain employs TRBV5-1 and TRBJ2-1; D is unresolved. The ends were cut back, 7 bases at V and 1 base at J, with 6 bases in the middle. The CDR3 sequence is 12 residues long. In germline, CDR1 is SGHRS, CDR2 YFSETQ. The full variable domain, with the rest looked up from reference TRBV5-1 and TRBJ2-1, is KAGVTQTPRYLIKTRGQQVTLSCSPISGHRSVSWYQQTPGQGLQFLFEYFSETQRNKGNFPGRFSGRQFSNSRSEMNVSTLELGDSALYLCASFSSYNEQFFGPGTRLTVL.

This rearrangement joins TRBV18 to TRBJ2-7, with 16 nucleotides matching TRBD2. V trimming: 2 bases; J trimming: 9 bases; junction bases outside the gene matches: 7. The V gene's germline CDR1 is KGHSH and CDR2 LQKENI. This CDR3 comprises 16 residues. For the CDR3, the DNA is TGTGCCAGCTCACCATTGGGGACTAGCGGGAGGGCCGGGCAGTACTTC. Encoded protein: CASSPLGTSGRAGQYF.

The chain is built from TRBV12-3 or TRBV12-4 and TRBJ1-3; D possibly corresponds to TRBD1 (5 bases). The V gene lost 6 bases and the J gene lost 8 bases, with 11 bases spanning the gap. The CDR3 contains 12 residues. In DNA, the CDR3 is TGTGCCAGCAGCCCCAGGGAATACACCATATATTTT. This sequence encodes CASSPREYTIYF.

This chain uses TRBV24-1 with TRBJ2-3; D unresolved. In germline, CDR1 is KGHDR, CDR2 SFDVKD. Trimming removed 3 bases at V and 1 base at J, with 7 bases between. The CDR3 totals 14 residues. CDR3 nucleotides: TGTGCCACCAGTGATGCACAGCGCACAGATACGCAGTATTTT. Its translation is CATSDAQRTDTQYF.

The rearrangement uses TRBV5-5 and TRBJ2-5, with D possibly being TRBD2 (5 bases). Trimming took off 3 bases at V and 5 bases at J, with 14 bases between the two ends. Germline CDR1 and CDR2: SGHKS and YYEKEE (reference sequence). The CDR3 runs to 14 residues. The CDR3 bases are TGTGCCAGCAGCTCGAGAGGGATGTGGGAGACCCAGTACTTC. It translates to CASSSRGMWETQYF. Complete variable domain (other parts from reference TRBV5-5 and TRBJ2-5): DAGVTQSPTHLIKTRGQQVTLRCSPISGHKSVSWYQQVLGQGPQFIFQYYEKEERGRGNFPDRFSARQFPNYSSELNVNALLLGDSALYLCASSSRGMWETQYFGPGTRLLVL.

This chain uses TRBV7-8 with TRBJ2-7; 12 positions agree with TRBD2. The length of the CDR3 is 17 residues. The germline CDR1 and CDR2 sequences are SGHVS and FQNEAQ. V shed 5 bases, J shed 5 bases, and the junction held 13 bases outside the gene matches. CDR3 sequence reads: CASSQAPTSGSSHEQYF. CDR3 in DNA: TGTGCCAGCAGCCAGGCTCCGACTAGCGGGAGTAGCCACGAGCAGTACTTC.

The CDR3 loop reads CASTSGGRFRDTQYF. CDR3 DNA: TGTGCCAGCACCTCAGGGGGCCGCTTCAGAGATACGCAGTATTTT. This chain uses TRBV28 with TRBJ2-3; 8 positions match TRBD1. Trimming cost V 7 bases and J 5 bases; bases outside gene matches: 11. CDR3 length: 15 amino acids. Looked up from germline, CDR1 is MDHEN and CDR2 is SYDVKM.

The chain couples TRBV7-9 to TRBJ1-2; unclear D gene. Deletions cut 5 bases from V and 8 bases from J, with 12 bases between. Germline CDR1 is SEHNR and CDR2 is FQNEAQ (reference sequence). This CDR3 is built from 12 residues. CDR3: CASSPVPWGYTF. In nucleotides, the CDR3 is TGTGCCAGCAGCCCAGTCCCGTGGGGCTACACCTTC.

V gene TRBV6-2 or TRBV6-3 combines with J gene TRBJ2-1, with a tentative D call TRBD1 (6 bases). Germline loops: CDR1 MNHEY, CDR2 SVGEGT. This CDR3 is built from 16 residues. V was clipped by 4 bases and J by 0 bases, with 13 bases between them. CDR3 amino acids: CASSSRQERSYNEQFF. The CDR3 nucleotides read TGTGCCAGCAGTTCGAGACAGGAACGCTCCTACAATGAGCAGTTCTTC.

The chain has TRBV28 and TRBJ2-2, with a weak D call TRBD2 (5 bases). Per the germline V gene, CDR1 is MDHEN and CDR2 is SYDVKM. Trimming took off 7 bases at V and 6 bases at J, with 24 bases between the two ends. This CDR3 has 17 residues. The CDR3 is CASKMDSSSTYSGELFF. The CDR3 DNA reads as TGTGCCAGCAAGATGGACTCGTCTTCAACGTATTCCGGGGAGCTGTTTTTT. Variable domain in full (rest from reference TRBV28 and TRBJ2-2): DVKVTQSSRYLVKRTGEKVFLECVQDMDHENMFWYRQDPGLGLRLIYFSYDVKMKEKGDIPEGYSVSREKKERFSLILESASTNQTSMYLCASKMDSSSTYSGELFFGEGSRLTVL.

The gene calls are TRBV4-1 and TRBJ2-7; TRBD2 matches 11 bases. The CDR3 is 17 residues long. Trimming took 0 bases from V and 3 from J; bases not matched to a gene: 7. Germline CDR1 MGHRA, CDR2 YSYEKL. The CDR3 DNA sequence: TGCGCCAGCAGCCAAGATTATGGCACTAGCGGGAGCTACGAGCAGTACTTC. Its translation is CASSQDYGTSGSYEQYF.

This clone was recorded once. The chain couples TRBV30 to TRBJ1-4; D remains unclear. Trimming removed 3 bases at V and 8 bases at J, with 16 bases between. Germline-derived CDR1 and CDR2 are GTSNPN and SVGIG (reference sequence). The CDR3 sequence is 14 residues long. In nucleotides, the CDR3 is TGTGCCTGGAGCGGACTCTCAAAAGGAGAAAAACTGTTTTTT. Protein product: CAWSGLSKGEKLFF.

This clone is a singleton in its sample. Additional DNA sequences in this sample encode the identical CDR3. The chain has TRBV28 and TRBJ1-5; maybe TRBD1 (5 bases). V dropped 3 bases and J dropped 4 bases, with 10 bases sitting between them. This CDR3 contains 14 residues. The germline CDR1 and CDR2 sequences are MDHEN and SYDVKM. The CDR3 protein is CASSFTGGNQPQHF. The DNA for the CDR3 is TGTGCCAGCAGTTTTACGGGGGGGAATCAGCCCCAGCATTTT.

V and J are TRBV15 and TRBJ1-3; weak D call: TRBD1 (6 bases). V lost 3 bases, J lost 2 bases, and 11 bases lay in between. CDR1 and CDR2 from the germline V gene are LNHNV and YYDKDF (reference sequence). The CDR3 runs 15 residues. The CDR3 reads CATSSAGATGNTIYF. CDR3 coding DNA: TGTGCCACCAGCAGTGCAGGGGCCACTGGAAACACCATATATTTT.

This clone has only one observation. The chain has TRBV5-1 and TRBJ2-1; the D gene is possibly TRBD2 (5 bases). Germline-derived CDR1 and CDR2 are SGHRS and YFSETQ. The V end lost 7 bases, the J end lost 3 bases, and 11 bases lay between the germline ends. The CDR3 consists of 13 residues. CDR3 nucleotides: TGCGCCAGCGGGGTGGGAGTCTACAATGAGCAGTTCTTC. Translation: CASGVGVYNEQFF.